This T cell receptor (beta chain) was obtained from a study of radiotherapy plus CTLA-4 blockade in lung cancer. Study in general: With around 30% of patients having disease control, objective responses were seen in about 17%.

CDR1 and CDR2 from the germline V gene are SGHNT and YYREEE (reference sequence). This CDR3 comprises 15 residues. V gave up 3 bases and J gave up 3 bases, with 14 bases separating them. Treatment of patients with chemo-refractory metastatic non-small-cell lung cancer consisted of focal radiation plus CTLA-4 blockade with ipilimumab. On this clone itself: Antigen specificity is unknown.

Whole-study findings and limits: Per reports, early blood T cell clone dynamics, plus interferon-beta, forecast response most strongly. Subsequent to radiotherapy plus ipilimumab, tumor-derived TCR clones underwent expansion in blood.

The method was immunoSEQ multiplex PCR; TCRdb's version includes in-frame clones alone and lacks a portion of them. There are roughly 53,000 clones in the sample; roughly three quarters occur only once, and roughly 2.9% lies in the top ten. The sequence came from a human donor with non-small cell lung cancer who had a partial response to radiotherapy plus ipilimumab. Sequencing used peripheral blood, obtained from a patient treated with radiotherapy plus ipilimumab. V is TRBV5-4 and J is TRBJ2-3; possible D gene TRBD1, 6 bases. As DNA, the CDR3 is TGTGCCAGCAGCTATGCAGGGGTTCTTACAGATACGCAGTATTTT. Translating gives CASSYAGVLTDTQYF.